These T cell receptor beta chains were read from a single sample in a study of siplizumab effects on memory and regulatory T cells. Measured with immunoSEQ multiplex PCR; TCRdb has only the in-frame clones, and not every one. The sample has more than 95,000 clones, around 94% seen once; the top ten hold roughly 1.7%. Input material: non-Treg CD4+ T cells sorted from blood. The receptors originated from a human donor in good health. Both conserved end residues are part of each CDR3.

j_gene	v_gene	CDR3aa
TRBJ2-2	TRBV7-8	CASSYSGLAGGFTGELFF
TRBJ2-2	TRBV9	CASSSLNTGELFF
TRBJ2-3	TRBV11-2	CASSRTGTDTQYF
TRBJ1-2	TRBV18	CASSPPSDNLYGYTF
TRBJ2-7	TRBV2	CASRGARNSYEQYF
TRBJ2-1	TRBV19	CASRWSGSNEQFF
TRBJ2-7	TRBV5-4	CASSPQQGREGEQYF
TRBJ1-2	TRBV9	CASSVLGLLDGYTF
TRBJ1-2	TRBV5-5	CASSLGPNINYGYTF
TRBJ2-7	TRBV6-6	CASSYTGGLSYEQYF
TRBJ1-2	TRBV27	CASRSGQGDYGYTF
TRBJ2-1	TRBV6-5	CASSYPGLYNEQFF
TRBJ1-4	TRBV19	CASGNSGMPNEKLFF
TRBJ2-5	TRBV5-1	CASSLVAQGETQYF
TRBJ2-7	TRBV5-1	CASSTREGAYEQYF
TRBJ1-2	TRBV2	CASSDRLRYGYTF
TRBJ2-1	TRBV18	CASSPRQGGLENEQFF
TRBJ1-1	TRBV20-1	CSAKAEEEAFF
TRBJ2-3	TRBV11-2	CASSLGAGITDTQYF
TRBJ2-2	TRBV7-8	CASSLIGTSGLDTGELFF
TRBJ2-7	TRBV6-5	CASSLGPYYEQYF
TRBJ2-6	TRBV7-8	CASTVNTRSSGANVLTF
TRBJ1-2	TRBV6-1	CASSVHRTDGYTF
TRBJ2-1	TRBV5-8	CASSLVGPYNEQFF
TRBJ2-7	TRBV18	CASSPPASLLSAYEQYF
TRBJ1-5	TRBV27	CASSSPGQGSQPQHF